Reported below is one T cell receptor beta chain. The clone's antigen remains unknown. Within one base of it there is no much larger clone, and no base qualities were kept. The cohort was made up of 650 to 700 healthy bone marrow donors. Cohort members were all nominally healthy when sampled, although unrecorded immune exposures were likely present. The donor was CMV seronegative and belonged to the group of more than 300 seronegative cohort members. Every donor gave a peripheral blood sample, and the peripheral blood mononuclear cells from that sample were used for TCR beta sequencing. Genomic DNA was extracted from the blood cell samples with the Qiagen DNeasy Blood Extraction Kit. The data were taken from a study of cytomegalovirus exposure and HLA in healthy donors (dated by TCRdb to between 2016 and 2019). Regarding the study in general: According to an earlier analysis of a few hundred of the donors, 150 million to 200 million T cells yielded some 110 million unique TCR beta sequences and 276 Gb of sequence data. A later analysis re-analyzed previously published TCR beta repertoires from 600 to 850 donors and added high-resolution HLA genotyping to study TCR occurrence patterns. In an earlier analysis of over 550 of the donors, high-throughput TCR beta sequencing was used to judge whether each TCR beta V gene segment behaved as functional or pseudogenic. Of the approximately 400 genotyped donors, more than 75% were placed in the genetic ancestry cluster associated with self-reported Caucasian donors. Rather than using new phenotypic data, the later analysis identified candidate immune exposures from TCR beta sequences and from how often those sequences occurred across donors. The study aimed to test whether signatures of past pathogen exposure could be identified by cataloging public T cell receptors. About 280 gigabases of sequencing data and roughly 90 million unique TCR sequences were included in an early release covering around 600 HLA-typed donors. Donor age, sex, ethnicity and CMV serostatus were compiled together with the repertoire data. Typing coverage differed by locus: A, B, C, DRB1 and DQB1 were typed in about 629-640 donors, DQA1 in 522, DPA1 in nearly 610, and DPB1 in 472. HLA typing included class I and class II loci at four-digit resolution. Roughly 5 DR-DQ haplotypes were handled as single units for association and clustering, since linkage in the cohort was strong. Among around 400 genotyped donors of the cohort, an average of around 240,000 unique TCR beta nucleotide sequences was sequenced per donor, of which approximately 19% were non-productive. Along with the roughly 700-subject first cohort, a separate validation cohort of over a hundred different subjects was used. A later genetic analysis used genome-wide SNP genotypes for about 60% of the roughly 700 donors, treating that subset as a discovery cohort. High-throughput TCR immunosequencing, statistical association of individual TCRs with disease status, and machine learning were combined to predict cytomegalovirus infection status. The study profiled the T cell repertoires of about 640 subjects by immunosequencing and related them to cytomegalovirus serostatus. All discovery cohort repertoires had been generated on a single sequencing platform. Study-wide findings and limitations: According to a later analysis, TCR association rates differed among HLA loci, with DRB1 alleles showing the most associated TCRs and HLA-C alleles showing the fewest. Cytomegalovirus status was reported to be diagnosed by the classifier with high specificity and sensitivity in both the original and validation cohorts. The 87-base-pair reads could not distinguish some IMGT-functional V segments, including TRBV6-2 and TRBV6-3, so those segments were excluded. A later genetic analysis associated a missense DCLRE1C variant with V-gene and J-gene trimming of TCR beta chains, and an independent cohort replicated the association. A total of 164 TCR beta chains were listed by the study as associated with cytomegalovirus. It was suggested by the authors that the approach could potentially be generalized to other disease states and immunological phenotypes. For the cohort, immune exposure information was limited to CMV serostatus. A further reported finding was that TCR beta sequences accurately predicted the HLA-A and HLA-B alleles for most subjects in the first cohort. In vitro tests confirmed that a few of the cytomegalovirus-associated TCR beta chains recognize cytomegalovirus antigens. The presence/absence analyses assumed that sequencing depth was roughly uniform across donors, and that assumption may not be true. Compared with the 666-donor mean, donors in an Asian-associated ancestry cluster had fewer N-insertions in productive TCRs, according to a later genetic analysis. A group of highly shared sequence variants was considered likely to be a technical artifact of the sequencing pipeline. The cohort was sequenced for TCR beta chains only, and without alpha or paired-chain data the features that could be detected were limited. A later analysis associated 16,951 TCR beta sequences with specific HLA alleles at a false discovery rate of 0.05. Seventeen rarely observed V segments, including chromosome 9 orphons, were excluded from the earlier analysis of approximately 500 of the donors because counts were too low. A later analysis reported that several top co-occurrence clusters appeared linked to parvovirus B19, influenza, CMV and Epstein-Barr virus. In a later analysis, HLA-associated TCR beta chains showed more clonal expansion and lower generation probabilities than non-associated chains that were equally common. Because HLA typing was missing for some donors at each locus, association tests included only the typed subset. Linkage disequilibrium might explain the correlated functional status among segregating V segments, but an unknown experimental factor could not be ruled out. Assigning TCR associations to individual alleles was difficult when HLA alleles, especially DR and DQ, strongly co-occurred. Most CMV-associated TCR beta chains appeared to be HLA-restricted in a later analysis, and the HLA associations seemed to be driven largely by CMV exposure. In an earlier analysis of 587 of the donors, most TCR beta V segments appeared in productive rearrangements about 87% or about 30% of the time, broadly matching IMGT annotations. Most TCR sequences were observed very rarely across donors, whereas some public TCRs were present in many individuals.

To prepare the library, the immunoSEQ multiplex PCR assay was applied. For the multiplex PCR, a mixture combining 60 forward primers for TCR Vbeta segments and 13 reverse primers for TCR Jbeta segments was used. A multiplex PCR assay on genomic DNA amplified the CDR3 region of rearranged TCR beta genes. On the Illumina HiSeq System, the amplified TCR beta libraries were sequenced as 87-base-pair reads. Per the source publication's procedure: Across the 700 or so repertoires, a later analysis counted approximately 75 million unique TCR beta chains, roughly 11 million of which were shared by at least two donors. Raw reads were error-corrected and collapsed into unique sequences by a nearest-neighbor algorithm in which closely related sequences were merged to remove PCR and sequencing errors. V, D and J gene segments were assigned by aligning CDR3 sequences to IMGT reference sequences. For a sequence to be retained, a match of at least six nucleotides was required to both a V gene segment and a J gene segment. Rearrangements were called productive when the CDR3 lacked stop codons and stayed in frame with V and J; all others were non-productive. Following IMGT convention, CDR3 was defined as the stretch from the second conserved V-encoded cysteine up to the conserved J-encoded phenylalanine. Sequences without an unambiguous match to a single V gene segment were excluded from the earlier analysis of 500 to 700 of the donors. An earlier analysis of approximately 590 of the donors called V segments functional above 56.7% productive rearrangements and segregating when the between-donor standard deviation exceeded 5%. A statistical classification framework was developed to diagnose cytomegalovirus status using the catalog of TCR beta chain sequences. In a later analysis, V and J genes were assigned by comparing TCR nucleotide sequences against IMGT/GENE-DB human TR gene sequences. Using the TCRdist pipeline, a later analysis assigned CDR3 sequences along with most-parsimonious VDJ recombination scenarios. A later analysis defined each TCR beta chain by its CDR3 amino acid sequence plus V-gene family, and excluded reads lacking a unique V-gene family. In a later analysis, 450 to 600 highly shared, low-generation-probability nucleotide sequences were removed to address suspected cross-contamination and a sequencing artifact. In a later analysis, a clonal expansion index for each public chain was calculated from normalized within-repertoire ranks of inferred template counts. In a later analysis, generation probabilities were computed using a VDJ recombination model fitted to out-of-frame rearrangements, and the results were checked against IGoR. Hypergeometric tests were used in a later analysis to score TCR-TCR, TCR-HLA and TCR-CMV co-occurrence, with a repertoire-size bias correction applied to the TCR pairs. To estimate false discovery rates, a later analysis permuted the HLA or CMV assignments 20 times. In a later analysis, co-occurring TCRs were grouped using DBSCAN, with TCRdist sequence similarity added in when clustering inside HLA-allele-positive subsets. Repertoires with fewer than 30,000 or more than 120,000 public chains were left out of co-occurrence clustering, as were a few repertoires with anomalous nucleotide sharing. TCRdb carries this immuneACCESS record with in-frame sequences only. Its versions omit some clonotypes, under half of them owing to an unresolved V gene in the studies checked, with the rest unexplained. V and J calls and clone size are copied from that table; D and trimming were computed from the DNA. This sample comprises 18,000 or so clones, more than 60% of them detected only once. Of the sample, roughly 3.7% is held by the ten largest clones.

The CDR3 covers 13 residues, taking in both the cysteine and the phenylalanine. Of the read, only the CDR3 DNA is kept; its 39 bases are in frame from base 1. V was cut back by 1 base and J by 4 bases, leaving a gap of 7 bases between them. Taken from the germline V gene, the CDR1 and CDR2 loops are SGHRS and YFSETQ. The clonotype comes from a man aged 18 to 30 in good health and CMV-seronegative. The chain uses TRBV5-1 and TRBJ2-3; the best D guess is TRBD1, with 6 bases matching. Sequencing input: PBMCs. CDR3 sequence: CASSLQGPDTQYF. The nucleotide sequence is given as TGCGCCAGCAGCTTGCAGGGGCCAGATACGCAGTATTTT.